The source of this T cell receptor (beta chain) is a study of patients and donors after allogeneic stem cell transplantation. TCRdb fed the RT-PCR reads into MiXCR, producing one record per CDR3 protein. The table shows around 70,000 distinct CDR3 sequences, with about a quarter occurring only once. V lost 3 bases and J 3 bases, leaving 6 bases between the germline ends. The CDR3 extends over 12 amino acids. In germline, CDR1 is MDHEN, CDR2 SYDVKM. The sample consisted of blood, either unsorted or a sorted T cell fraction (not recorded which). The receptor comes from a human donor who was either an allogeneic HSCT recipient or a stem cell or donor lymphocyte infusion donor (not recorded which). It is not recorded whose cells these are; they may come from a transplant donor. The V and J genes are TRBV28 and TRBJ2-7; D is unclear. CDR3 protein: CASSLNHYEQYF. Here the CDR3 DNA reads TGTGCCAGCAGTTTGAACCACTACGAGCAGTACTTC.